This T cell receptor (beta chain) was identified during a study of blood T cell repertoires in COVID-19. Study details: Sample material is recorded as cDNA or gDNA derived from T cells, B-cell-depleted T cells, or PBMCs.

CDR3 length: 15 residues. V lost 3 bases, J lost 4 bases, and 2 bases stayed unmatched. CDR1 and CDR2 from the germline V gene are SGHAT and FQNNGV. The age range of participants was 18 to 89 years, with residence in about two dozen US areas. Grouping used clinical history reported by participants in a survey and questionnaire. As originally analysed: Estimation of nucleated cell counts was performed using reference gene primer amplification. Sequencing was performed with immunoSEQ multiplex PCR; in TCRdb, only in-frame clones are kept and a portion is missing. Clonal size and the V and J genes are those of that table, whereas D and trimming came from the DNA. The table includes around 190,000 clones, 70% to 85% detected once.

Sequenced input: PBMCs or T cells enriched from blood (not recorded which). The TCR sequence derives from a woman younger than 45 who had recovered from COVID-19. The gene calls are TRBV11-2 and TRBJ2-1, with 11 bases that match TRBD1. The CDR3 DNA reads TGTGCCAGCAGCTTCCGGGACAGGGGGTACAATGAGCAGTTCTTC. As protein: CASSFRDRGYNEQFF.